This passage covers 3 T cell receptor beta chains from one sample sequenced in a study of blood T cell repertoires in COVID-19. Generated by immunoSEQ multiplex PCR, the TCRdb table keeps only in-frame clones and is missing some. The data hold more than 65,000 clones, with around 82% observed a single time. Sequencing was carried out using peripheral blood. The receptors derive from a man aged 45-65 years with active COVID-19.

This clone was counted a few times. CDR3 in amino acids: CASSATSGQGLTEAFF. The CDR3 coding sequence is TGTGCCAGCAGCGCCACCTCGGGACAGGGGCTCACTGAAGCTTTCTTT. J is TRBJ1-1 and V is TRBV7-3, with 10 nucleotides matching TRBD1. The germline CDR1 and CDR2 sequences are SGHTA and FQGTGA. The V segment lost 5 bases and the J segment 4 bases; nucleotides outside the gene matches: 10. The CDR3 extends over 16 amino acids.

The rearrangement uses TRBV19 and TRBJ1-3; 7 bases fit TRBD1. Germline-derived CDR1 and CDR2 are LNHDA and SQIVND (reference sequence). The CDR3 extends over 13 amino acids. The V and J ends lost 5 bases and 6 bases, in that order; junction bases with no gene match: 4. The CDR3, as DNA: TGTGCCAGTAGTCCGGACAGGCAAAACACCATATATTTT. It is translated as CASSPDRQNTIYF.

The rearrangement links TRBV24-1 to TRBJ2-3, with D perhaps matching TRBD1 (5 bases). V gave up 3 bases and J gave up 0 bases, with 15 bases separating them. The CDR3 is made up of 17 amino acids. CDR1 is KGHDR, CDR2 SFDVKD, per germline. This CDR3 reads CATSDTGVGLSTDTQYF. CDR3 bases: TGTGCCACCAGTGATACAGGAGTTGGGCTTAGCACAGATACGCAGTATTTT.